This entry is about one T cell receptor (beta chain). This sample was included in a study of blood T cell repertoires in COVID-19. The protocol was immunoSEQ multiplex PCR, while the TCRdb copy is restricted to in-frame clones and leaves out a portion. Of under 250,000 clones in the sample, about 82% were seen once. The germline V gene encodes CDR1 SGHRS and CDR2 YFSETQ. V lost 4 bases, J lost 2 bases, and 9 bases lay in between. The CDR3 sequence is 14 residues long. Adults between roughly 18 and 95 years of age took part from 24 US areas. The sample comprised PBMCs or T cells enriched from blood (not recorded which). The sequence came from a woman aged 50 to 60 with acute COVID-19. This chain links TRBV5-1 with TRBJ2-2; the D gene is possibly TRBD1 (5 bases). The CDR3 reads CASSIQANTGELFF. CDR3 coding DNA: TGCGCCAGCAGCATACAGGCTAACACCGGGGAGCTGTTTTTT.